Reported below is one TCR beta chain. Its antigen is currently unknown. The CDR3 extends over 15 amino acids. CDR1 is MNHEY and CDR2 is SMNVEV in the germline V gene (reference sequence). V was cut by 6 bases and J by 7 bases, with 19 bases left in between. Repertoires were generated with immunoSEQ multiplex PCR, while TCRdb's copy carries only in-frame clones and drops some. The sample has under 90,000 clones; approximately 80% are singletons. The data belong to a study of OX40 agonist ivuxolimab in advanced cancers. Whole-study context: Patients treated during dose escalation were battling hepatocellular carcinoma, melanoma, renal cell or head and neck cancer. Earlier anti-PD-1, anti-PD-L1 or anti-CTLA-4 therapy was permitted; less than 50% had received some. Whole-study findings and limits: Clones of CD4+ and CD8+ blood T cells grew by week 6 at doses of 0.1 to 3.0 mg/kg.

The clonotype was recovered from an adult with an advanced solid tumor such as melanoma, head and neck, liver or kidney cancer. This chain links TRBV27 with TRBJ2-1; no firm D call. Here the sequenced sample was CD4+ or CD8+ T cells sorted from blood, taken in a trial of the OX40 agonist ivuxolimab. The CDR3 DNA sequence: TGTGCCAGCAGCCTGGATAGGCAGGCTTATAATGAGCAGTTCTTC. This sequence encodes CASSLDRQAYNEQFF.